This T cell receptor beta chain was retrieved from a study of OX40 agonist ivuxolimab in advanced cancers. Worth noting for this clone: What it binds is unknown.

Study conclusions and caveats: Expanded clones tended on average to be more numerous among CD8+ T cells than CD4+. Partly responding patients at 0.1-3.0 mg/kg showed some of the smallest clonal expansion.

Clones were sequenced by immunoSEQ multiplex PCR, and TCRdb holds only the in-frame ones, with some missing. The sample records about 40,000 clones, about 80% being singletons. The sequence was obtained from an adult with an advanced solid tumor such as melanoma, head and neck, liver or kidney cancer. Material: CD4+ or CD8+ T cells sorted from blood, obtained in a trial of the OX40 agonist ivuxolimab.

The chain's CDR3 is CASSESGGTEAFF. The CDR3 nucleotides read TGTGCCAGTAGTGAAAGCGGGGGCACTGAAGCTTTCTTT. The chain employs TRBV19 and TRBJ1-1; D may be TRBD1 (5 bases). Trimming stripped 5 bases from V and 4 bases from J, with 11 bases between. CDR1 and CDR2 from the germline V gene are LNHDA and SQIVND (reference sequence). CDR3 length: 13 residues.